Listed below are T cell receptor beta chains from one sample, sequenced in a study of identical twins. TCRdb independently ran MiXCR on the 5' RACE reads; one entry per CDR3 protein. The table records hundreds of thousands of distinct CDR3 sequences, approximately 25% of them present only once. This sample also appeared in a second study, on T cells expressing NK-cell markers.

Sequencing was performed on CD4+ T cells sorted from blood. The receptors derive from a woman between 18 and 30 years old in good health. CDR3s include the opening cysteine and the closing phenylalanine or tryptophan. The order of the fields is V gene, D gene, clone size, J gene, CDR3 protein, CDR3 DNA. The D gene is left open where the match is weak. A clone size is listed for some rows: how often the clone was seen (once, few, many), or a class if it is expanded.

TRBV11-2,TRBD2,-,TRBJ2-4,CASSLGSGGIQYF,TGTGCCAGCAGCTTAGGGTCGGGAGGCATTCAGTACTTC
TRBV7-6,-,-,TRBJ2-5,CASSWDGETQYF,TGTGCCAGCAGCTGGGACGGGGAGACCCAGTACTTC
TRBV18,-,-,TRBJ2-1,CASSPPSDSRGEQFF,TGTGCCAGCTCACCACCGTCCGACAGTAGGGGTGAGCAGTTCTTC
TRBV7-2,TRBD1,few,TRBJ2-2,CASSFVRGLGGELFF,TGTGCCAGCAGCTTTGTCAGGGGGCTGGGCGGGGAGCTGTTTTTT
TRBV7-8,-,-,TRBJ2-2,CASSPHLDTGELFF,TGTGCCAGCAGCCCGCACCTCGACACCGGGGAGCTGTTTTTT
TRBV4-1,-,-,TRBJ1-5,CASSQEGTLDGNQPQHF,TGCGCCAGCAGCCAAGAAGGGACCCTCGACGGCAATCAGCCCCAGCATTTT
TRBV10-3,-,few,TRBJ2-4,CAISNRAAKNIQYF,TGTGCCATCAGTAACAGGGCAGCCAAAAACATTCAGTACTTC
TRBV11-2,-,many,TRBJ1-2,CASSLDPGLSGYTF,TGTGCCAGCAGCTTAGACCCCGGACTCTCTGGCTACACCTTC
TRBV7-8,TRBD2,-,TRBJ2-7,CASGTSLYEQYF,TGTGCCAGCGGGACTAGCCTCTACGAGCAGTACTTC
TRBV9,TRBD2,-,TRBJ2-1,CASSRRTSGSTDEQFF,TGTGCCAGCAGCCGGCGGACTAGCGGGAGTACGGATGAGCAGTTCTTC
TRBV5-1,TRBD1,many,TRBJ2-3,CASRDRGTDTQYF,TGCGCCAGCAGGGACAGGGGCACAGATACGCAGTATTTT
TRBV5-1,-,few,TRBJ2-3,CASILGDSTDTQYF,TGCGCCAGCATCCTGGGGGACAGCACAGATACGCAGTATTTT
TRBV5-5,TRBD1,-,TRBJ1-1,CASSRQGGASTEAFF,TGTGCCAGCAGCAGACAGGGCGGGGCGAGTACTGAAGCTTTCTTT
TRBV18,-,-,TRBJ2-7,CASSGAGTLPYEQYF,TGTGCCAGCTCTGGGGCCGGGACTCTCCCCTACGAGCAGTACTTC
TRBV2,-,-,TRBJ1-1,CASLRVRTENTEAFF,TGTGCCAGCTTACGGGTGCGGACAGAGAACACTGAAGCTTTCTTT
TRBV6-1,-,few,TRBJ2-1,CASTVPSGFEQFF,TGTGCCAGCACGGTCCCTAGTGGGTTTGAGCAGTTCTTC
TRBV20-1,TRBD1,few,TRBJ2-1,CSAPNPGTGSHEQFF,TGCAGTGCGCCTAATCCCGGGACAGGGTCCCATGAGCAGTTCTTC
TRBV20-1,-,-,TRBJ2-1,CSASTHFKGDEQFF,TGCAGTGCTTCGACTCATTTTAAAGGGGATGAGCAGTTCTTC
TRBV11-2,TRBD2,few,TRBJ2-7,CASSLFTISGGTYEQYF,TGTGCCAGCAGCTTATTTACTATCTCGGGGGGAACCTACGAGCAGTACTTC
TRBV20-1,-,few,TRBJ2-7,CSATPAGKFSEQYF,TGCAGTGCTACCCCCGCCGGGAAGTTCTCCGAGCAGTACTTC
TRBV19,-,few,TRBJ2-7,CASSKGLPAYEQYF,TGTGCCAGTAGTAAGGGCTTACCGGCCTACGAGCAGTACTTC
TRBV12-3/TRBV12-4,TRBD2,-,TRBJ2-3,CASRRLAASTDTQYF,TGTGCCAGCAGGCGACTAGCGGCTTCCACAGATACGCAGTATTTT
TRBV6-6,-,few,TRBJ1-2,CASSYSEGVGYTF,TGTGCCAGCAGTTACTCGGAAGGGGTGGGCTACACCTTC
TRBV12-3/TRBV12-4,-,-,TRBJ1-2,CASSFRESGYTF,TGTGCCAGCAGTTTTAGGGAGTCTGGCTACACCTTC
TRBV4-3,-,-,TRBJ2-3,CASSRLASSGGTDTQYF,TGCGCCAGCAGCCGCCTCGCCAGTAGCGGAGGCACAGATACGCAGTATTTT
TRBV20-1,-,-,TRBJ2-3,CSALRLVGDTQYF,TGCAGTGCCCTGCGACTAGTTGGCGATACGCAGTATTTT
TRBV6-1,-,many,TRBJ1-2,CASIKRGFDGYTF,TGTGCCAGCATAAAGCGGGGGTTTGATGGCTACACCTTC
TRBV11-2,-,-,TRBJ2-5,CASSPLGVGETQYF,TGTGCCAGCAGCCCCCTAGGGGTAGGGGAGACCCAGTACTTC
TRBV7-9,-,many,TRBJ2-1,CASSLADNEQFF,TGTGCCAGCTCCCTCGCCGACAATGAGCAGTTCTTC
TRBV7-9,-,-,TRBJ2-6,CASSRDLSGANVLTF,TGTGCCAGCAGCCGGGACCTCTCTGGGGCCAACGTCCTGACTTTC
TRBV15,-,-,TRBJ2-2,CATSHLTRGFGELFF,TGTGCCACCAGCCACCTCACTAGGGGGTTCGGGGAGCTGTTTTTT
TRBV7-3,TRBD1,few,TRBJ2-5,CASSAGQGFRETQYF,TGTGCCAGCAGTGCGGGACAGGGGTTTCGAGAGACCCAGTACTTC
TRBV7-2,-,-,TRBJ2-1,CASSSLFLGGRYNEQFF,TGTGCCAGCAGCTCCCTGTTCTTGGGGGGCCGTTACAATGAGCAGTTCTTC
TRBV5-5,-,few,TRBJ2-1,CASSLERGMDEQFF,TGTGCCAGCAGCTTGGAGAGGGGGATGGATGAGCAGTTCTTC
TRBV12-3/TRBV12-4,TRBD2,few,TRBJ2-2,CASSYSLAGFGELFF,TGTGCCAGCAGTTATTCGCTAGCGGGGTTCGGGGAGCTGTTTTTT
TRBV4-3,TRBD1,few,TRBJ1-6,CASSRSGGAGAPLHF,TGCGCCAGCAGCCGTTCAGGGGGTGCCGGGGCACCCCTCCACTTT
TRBV7-3,-,-,TRBJ1-1,CASSTNRETEAFF,TGTGCCAGCAGCACGAACAGGGAAACTGAAGCTTTCTTT
TRBV5-1,TRBD2,few,TRBJ2-2,CASSVLPGLAGGTTGELFF,TGCGCCAGCAGCGTCCTCCCTGGACTAGCGGGGGGGACCACCGGGGAGCTGTTTTTT
TRBV11-2,-,few,TRBJ2-7,CASSLEGRGAYEQYF,TGTGCCAGCAGCTTAGAGGGGAGGGGGGCCTACGAGCAGTACTTC
TRBV6-5,-,-,TRBJ2-7,CASSYGGSIHEQYF,TGTGCCAGCAGTTACGGTGGTTCGATCCACGAGCAGTACTTC
TRBV11-2,-,-,TRBJ1-1,CASRPTGSGLITEAFF,TGTGCCAGCAGACCAACAGGGTCGGGGCTGATCACTGAAGCTTTCTTT
TRBV10-3,-,few,TRBJ2-1,CAISDPRGGGNEQFF,TGTGCCATCAGTGACCCGAGGGGCGGTGGCAATGAGCAGTTCTTC